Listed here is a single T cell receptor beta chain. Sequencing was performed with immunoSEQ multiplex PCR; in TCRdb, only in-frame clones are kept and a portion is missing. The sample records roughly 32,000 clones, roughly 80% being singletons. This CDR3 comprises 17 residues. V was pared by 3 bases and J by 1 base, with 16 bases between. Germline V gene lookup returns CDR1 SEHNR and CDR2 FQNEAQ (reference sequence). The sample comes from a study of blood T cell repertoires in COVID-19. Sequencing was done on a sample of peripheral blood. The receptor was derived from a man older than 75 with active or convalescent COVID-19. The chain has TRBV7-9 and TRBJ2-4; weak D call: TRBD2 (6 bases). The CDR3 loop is CASSLMGGQSAKNIQYF. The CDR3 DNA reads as TGTGCCAGCAGCTTGATGGGGGGTCAATCCGCCAAAAACATTCAGTACTTC.